Listed below are T cell receptor beta chains from one sample, sequenced in a study of T-cell memory formation after mild COVID-19. Each CDR3 protein gets one entry after TCRdb re-called the 5' RACE reads with MiXCR. The table records approximately 260,000 distinct CDR3 sequences, 16% of them present only once. Material for sequencing was PBMCs or a T cell subset sorted from them (not recorded which). The receptor set was obtained from a man aged 18 to 30 who had mild COVID-19 (a few samples of this study predate the infection). Cell type and time point are not known. Each CDR3 is given with its conserved first and last residue. Each record gives: V gene, J gene, clone size, D gene, CDR3 protein, CDR3 DNA. D genes are given only for firm matches. Expanded clones are given a class, and other clones once, few, many or no size at all.

v_call: TRBV6-5
j_call: TRBJ2-5
clone_size: few
d_call: TRBD2
cdr3_aa: CASRPGLAGGSETQYF
cdr3_nt: TGTGCCAGCAGGCCCGGACTAGCGGGGGGCTCGGAGACCCAGTACTTC

v_call: TRBV7-6
j_call: TRBJ2-1
clone_size: -
d_call: -
cdr3_aa: CASRRTSRGDYNEQFF
cdr3_nt: TGTGCCAGCAGGCGTACGTCTCGCGGGGATTACAATGAGCAGTTCTTC

v_call: TRBV20-1
j_call: TRBJ1-5
clone_size: many
d_call: -
cdr3_aa: CSARGDSNQPQHF
cdr3_nt: TGCAGTGCTAGAGGGGATAGCAATCAGCCCCAGCATTTT

v_call: TRBV28
j_call: TRBJ2-5
clone_size: -
d_call: TRBD1
cdr3_aa: CASSPTGGRGDQYF
cdr3_nt: TGTGCCAGCAGTCCTACAGGGGGAAGGGGGGACCAGTACTTC

v_call: TRBV7-3
j_call: TRBJ2-7
clone_size: -
d_call: -
cdr3_aa: CASSLGNSEQYF
cdr3_nt: TGCGCCAGCAGCTTGGGCAATTCAGAGCAGTACTTC

v_call: TRBV14
j_call: TRBJ1-1
clone_size: many
d_call: -
cdr3_aa: CASSQALNTEAFF
cdr3_nt: TGTGCCAGCAGCCAGGCCTTGAACACTGAAGCTTTCTTT

v_call: TRBV5-1
j_call: TRBJ1-1
clone_size: -
d_call: -
cdr3_aa: CASSLGQKAFF
cdr3_nt: TGCGCCAGCAGCTTGGGACAGAAAGCTTTCTTT

v_call: TRBV7-9
j_call: TRBJ2-1
clone_size: many
d_call: TRBD1
cdr3_aa: CASSSSGTGNTNEQFF
cdr3_nt: TGTGCCAGCAGCTCATCCGGGACAGGGAATACCAATGAGCAGTTCTTC

v_call: TRBV24-1
j_call: TRBJ2-1
clone_size: -
d_call: -
cdr3_aa: CATSGKLVNEQFF
cdr3_nt: TGTGCCACCAGTGGGAAACTGGTGAATGAGCAGTTCTTC

v_call: TRBV7-8
j_call: TRBJ1-5
clone_size: -
d_call: -
cdr3_aa: CASSLGGASQPQHF
cdr3_nt: TGTGCCAGCAGCTTAGGGGGGGCTAGTCAGCCCCAGCATTTT

v_call: TRBV24-1
j_call: TRBJ2-3
clone_size: many
d_call: -
cdr3_aa: CATSDPYTDTQYF
cdr3_nt: TGTGCCACCAGTGATCCCTACACAGATACGCAGTATTTT

v_call: TRBV7-2
j_call: TRBJ2-3
clone_size: -
d_call: -
cdr3_aa: CASSAVVDTQYF
cdr3_nt: TGTGCCAGCAGCGCGGTGGTGGATACGCAGTATTTT

v_call: TRBV14
j_call: TRBJ1-4
clone_size: -
d_call: TRBD1
cdr3_aa: CASSQETGGATNEKLFF
cdr3_nt: TGTGCCAGCAGCCAAGAGACAGGGGGGGCTACTAATGAAAAACTGTTTTTT

v_call: TRBV7-3
j_call: TRBJ1-1
clone_size: -
d_call: TRBD1
cdr3_aa: CASSAQGASSEAFF
cdr3_nt: TGTGCCAGCAGCGCCCAGGGGGCAAGCTCTGAAGCTTTCTTT

v_call: TRBV3-1
j_call: TRBJ2-3
clone_size: -
d_call: -
cdr3_aa: CASSQVVPDTQYF
cdr3_nt: TGTGCCAGCAGCCAAGTAGTGCCAGATACGCAGTATTTT

v_call: TRBV10-3
j_call: TRBJ1-2
clone_size: few
d_call: -
cdr3_aa: CAITSRLSDRGYTF
cdr3_nt: TGTGCCATCACCTCCAGGCTCTCGGACCGAGGCTACACCTTC

v_call: TRBV5-1
j_call: TRBJ2-1
clone_size: few
d_call: -
cdr3_aa: CASSRGGGAHGLPEQFF
cdr3_nt: TGCGCCAGCAGCCGCGGTGGGGGGGCGCATGGTCTTCCTGAGCAGTTCTTC

v_call: TRBV29-1
j_call: TRBJ1-2
clone_size: -
d_call: TRBD1
cdr3_aa: CSVAGTGDFYGYTF
cdr3_nt: TGCAGCGTTGCCGGGACAGGGGATTTCTATGGCTACACCTTC

v_call: TRBV4-2
j_call: TRBJ2-3
clone_size: -
d_call: TRBD1
cdr3_aa: CASSRITGADTQYF
cdr3_nt: TGTGCCAGCAGCCGCATCACAGGGGCCGATACGCAGTATTTT

v_call: TRBV20-1
j_call: TRBJ2-1
clone_size: -
d_call: TRBD2
cdr3_aa: CSATLAGGSYNEQFF
cdr3_nt: TGCAGTGCTACCCTAGCGGGGGGCTCCTACAATGAGCAGTTCTTC

v_call: TRBV7-9
j_call: TRBJ2-4
clone_size: few
d_call: -
cdr3_aa: CASENVLAKNIQYF
cdr3_nt: TGTGCCAGCGAGAATGTTCTAGCCAAAAACATTCAGTACTTC

v_call: TRBV5-1
j_call: TRBJ2-1
clone_size: few
d_call: -
cdr3_aa: CASSFRQGLPNEQFF
cdr3_nt: TGCGCCAGCAGCTTCAGGCAGGGGCTCCCCAATGAGCAGTTCTTC